Listed below are T cell receptor beta chains from one sample, sequenced in a study of T cells expressing NK-cell markers. From the 5' RACE reads, TCRdb lists one entry per CDR3 protein and no DNA. In all, the sample yields 500,000 or so distinct CDR3 sequences. Sequenced sample: blood T cells: a sorted CD56 or NKG2C T cell subset, CD4+ or CD8+ T cells, or bulk PBMC T cells (not recorded which). The receptor set was obtained from a man in his late teens or twenties in good health. Both conserved end residues are part of each CDR3. Fields, in order: V gene, J gene, clone size, CDR3 protein. The size entry is marked missing in some rows and otherwise reads once, few, many or a size class.

TRBV10-3,TRBJ2-5,.,CAISEGDRGTETQYF
TRBV7-2,TRBJ2-3,.,CASGRESFTDTQYF
TRBV12-3/TRBV12-4,TRBJ2-3,.,CASSNSVADTQYF
TRBV6-1,TRBJ2-2,.,CASRRKGITNTGELFF
TRBV7-2,TRBJ2-1,.,CASDLLADEQFF
TRBV4-3,TRBJ1-6,.,CASSQGELGPLHF
TRBV11-2,TRBJ2-3,.,CASSLDMVTVDTQYF
TRBV12-3/TRBV12-4,TRBJ2-5,.,CASSPDRVAQETQYF
TRBV6-1,TRBJ1-6,.,CASRDTGGSYNSPLHF
TRBV5-6,TRBJ2-1,.,CASSFLGDREFF
TRBV28,TRBJ1-6,.,CASSSRTPLHF
TRBV20-1,TRBJ2-3,.,CSARDRSTQYF
TRBV6-1,TRBJ1-5,.,CASRRGLTPNQPQHF
TRBV27,TRBJ2-2,.,CASRLAGELFF
TRBV6-5,TRBJ2-4,.,CASSYSQGRAKNIQYF
TRBV7-6,TRBJ2-1,.,CASSPRAQGSDEQFF
TRBV5-1,TRBJ2-7,.,CASSLEGMGKYEQYF
TRBV3-1,TRBJ1-3,.,CASSQDAAALSGNTIYF
TRBV7-8,TRBJ2-3,.,CASSHSGRGVADTQYF
TRBV30,TRBJ2-1,.,CAWSVLEGNDNEQFF
TRBV4-1,TRBJ1-1,.,CASSQVSVAATEAFF
TRBV29-1,TRBJ2-3,.,CSPFVALAGEKDTQYF
TRBV11-3,TRBJ2-2,.,CASSSTVGAENTGELFF
TRBV20-1,TRBJ2-6,.,CSASDRGPGGANVLTF
TRBV20-1,TRBJ1-4,.,CSATKDSLNEKLFF
TRBV12-3/TRBV12-4,TRBJ2-1,.,CASILTGASEGGDEQFF
TRBV27,TRBJ2-2,medium-sized,CASSLSTGTELFF
TRBV10-3,TRBJ2-7,.,CAISEPLFGGTYEQYF
TRBV7-8,TRBJ2-5,.,CASSAGTSGRNFQETQYF